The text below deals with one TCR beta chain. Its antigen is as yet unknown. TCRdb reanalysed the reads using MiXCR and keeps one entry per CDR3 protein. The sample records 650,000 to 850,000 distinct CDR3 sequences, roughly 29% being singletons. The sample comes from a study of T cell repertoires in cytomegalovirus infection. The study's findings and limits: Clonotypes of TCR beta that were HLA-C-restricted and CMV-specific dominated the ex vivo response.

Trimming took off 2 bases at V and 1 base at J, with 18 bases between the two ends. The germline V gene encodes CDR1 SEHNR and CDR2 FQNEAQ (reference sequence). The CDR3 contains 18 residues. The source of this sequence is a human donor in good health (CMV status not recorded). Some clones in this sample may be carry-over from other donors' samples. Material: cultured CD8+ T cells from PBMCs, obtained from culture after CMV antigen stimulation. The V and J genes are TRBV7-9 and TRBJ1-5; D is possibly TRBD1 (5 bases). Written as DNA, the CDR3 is TGTGCCAGCAGCTTAAGTATGGGGGACGGCCTGAGCAATCAGCCCCAGCATTTT. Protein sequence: CASSLSMGDGLSNQPQHF.